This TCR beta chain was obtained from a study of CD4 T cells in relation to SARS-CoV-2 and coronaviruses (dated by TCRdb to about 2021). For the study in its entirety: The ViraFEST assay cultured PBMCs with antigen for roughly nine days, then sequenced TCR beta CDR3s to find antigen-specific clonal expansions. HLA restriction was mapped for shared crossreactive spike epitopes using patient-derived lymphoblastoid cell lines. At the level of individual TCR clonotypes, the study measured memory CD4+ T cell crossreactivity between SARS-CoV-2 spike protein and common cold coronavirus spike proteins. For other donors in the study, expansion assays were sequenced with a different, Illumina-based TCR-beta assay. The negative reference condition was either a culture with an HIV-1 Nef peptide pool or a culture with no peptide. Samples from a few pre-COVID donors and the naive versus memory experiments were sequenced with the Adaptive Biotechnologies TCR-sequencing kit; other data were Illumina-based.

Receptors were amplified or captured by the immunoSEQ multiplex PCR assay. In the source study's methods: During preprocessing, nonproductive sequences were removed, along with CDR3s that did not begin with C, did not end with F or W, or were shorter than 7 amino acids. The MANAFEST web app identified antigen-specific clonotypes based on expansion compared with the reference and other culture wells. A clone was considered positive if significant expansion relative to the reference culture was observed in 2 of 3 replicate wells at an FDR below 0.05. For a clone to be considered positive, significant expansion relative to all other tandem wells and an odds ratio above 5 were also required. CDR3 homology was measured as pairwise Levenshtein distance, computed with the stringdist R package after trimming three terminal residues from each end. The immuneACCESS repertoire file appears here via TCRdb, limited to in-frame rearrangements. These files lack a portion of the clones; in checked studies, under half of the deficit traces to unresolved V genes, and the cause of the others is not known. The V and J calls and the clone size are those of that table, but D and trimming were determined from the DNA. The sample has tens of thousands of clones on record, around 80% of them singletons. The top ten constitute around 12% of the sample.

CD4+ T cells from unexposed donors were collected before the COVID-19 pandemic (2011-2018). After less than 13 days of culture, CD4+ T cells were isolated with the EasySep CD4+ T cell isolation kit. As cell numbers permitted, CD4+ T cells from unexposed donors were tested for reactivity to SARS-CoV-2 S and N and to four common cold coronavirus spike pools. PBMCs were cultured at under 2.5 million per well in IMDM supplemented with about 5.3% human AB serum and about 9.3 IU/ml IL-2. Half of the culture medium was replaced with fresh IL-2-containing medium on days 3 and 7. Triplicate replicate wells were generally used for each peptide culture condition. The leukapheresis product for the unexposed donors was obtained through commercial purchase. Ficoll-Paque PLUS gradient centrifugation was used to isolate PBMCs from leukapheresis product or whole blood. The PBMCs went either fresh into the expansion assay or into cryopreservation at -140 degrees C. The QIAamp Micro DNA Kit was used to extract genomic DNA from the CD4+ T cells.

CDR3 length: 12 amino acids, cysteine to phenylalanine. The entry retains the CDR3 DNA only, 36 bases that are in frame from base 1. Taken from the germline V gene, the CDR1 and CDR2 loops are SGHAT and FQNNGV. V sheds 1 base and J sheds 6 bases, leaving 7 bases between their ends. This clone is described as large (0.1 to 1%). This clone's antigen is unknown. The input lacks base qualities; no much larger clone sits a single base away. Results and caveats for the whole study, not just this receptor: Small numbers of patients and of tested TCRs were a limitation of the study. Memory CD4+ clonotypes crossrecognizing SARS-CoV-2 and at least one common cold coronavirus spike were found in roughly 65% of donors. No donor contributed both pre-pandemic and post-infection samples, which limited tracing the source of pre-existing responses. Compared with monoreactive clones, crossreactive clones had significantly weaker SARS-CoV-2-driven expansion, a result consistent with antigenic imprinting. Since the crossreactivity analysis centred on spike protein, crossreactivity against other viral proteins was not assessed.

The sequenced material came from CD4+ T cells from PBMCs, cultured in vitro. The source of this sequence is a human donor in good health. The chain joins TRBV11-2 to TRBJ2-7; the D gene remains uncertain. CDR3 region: CASSLVATEQYF. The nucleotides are TGTGCCAGCAGCTTAGTCGCGACCGAGCAGTACTTC.